What follows describes a single TCR beta chain. The antigen this receptor binds is unknown. Base qualities were left out, and no much larger clone turns up one base away. V loses 0 bases, J loses 0 bases, and the germline ends lie 12 bases apart. Spanning cysteine to phenylalanine, the CDR3 consists of 16 amino acids. The CDR3 DNA has 48 bases and is translated from base 1. In the germline V gene, CDR1 corresponds to SGDLS and CDR2 to YYNGEE. Receptor amplification or capture employed the immunoSEQ multiplex PCR assay. For the multiplex PCR, a mixture combining 60 forward primers for TCR Vbeta segments and 13 reverse primers for TCR Jbeta segments was used. Amplification of the CDR3 region of rearranged TCR beta genes was performed with a multiplex PCR assay on genomic DNA. On the Illumina HiSeq System, the amplified TCR beta libraries were sequenced as 87-base-pair reads. In the original analysis: A later analysis tallied around 87 million unique TCR beta chains across the 666 repertoires, and some 12 million of those chains were shared by two or more donors. To remove PCR and sequencing errors, raw reads were error-corrected and collapsed into unique sequences using a nearest-neighbor algorithm that merged closely related sequences. To assign V, D and J gene segments, CDR3 sequences were aligned to IMGT reference sequences. For a sequence to be retained, a match of at least six nucleotides to both a V gene segment and a J gene segment was required. A rearrangement counted as productive if the CDR3 had no stop codons and remained in frame with V and J, and every other rearrangement counted as non-productive. Following IMGT convention, CDR3 was defined as the stretch from the second conserved V-encoded cysteine up to the conserved J-encoded phenylalanine. Sequences without an unambiguous match to a single V gene segment were excluded from the earlier analysis of about 600 of the donors. In an earlier analysis of roughly 500 of the donors, V segments were called functional above 56.7% productive rearrangements and were called segregating when the between-donor standard deviation exceeded 5%. A statistical classification framework was built to diagnose cytomegalovirus status from the catalog of TCR beta chain sequences. V and J gene assignment, in a later analysis, came from comparing TCR nucleotide sequences with IMGT/GENE-DB human TR gene sequences. In a later analysis, CDR3 sequences and most-parsimonious VDJ recombination scenarios were assigned using the TCRdist pipeline. In a later analysis, each TCR beta chain was defined by its CDR3 amino acid sequence together with its V-gene family, and reads lacking a unique V-gene family were excluded. To address suspected cross-contamination and a sequencing artifact, a later analysis removed roughly 640 highly shared, low-generation-probability nucleotide sequences. In a later analysis, a clonal expansion index was calculated for each public chain from normalized within-repertoire ranks of inferred template counts. In a later analysis, generation probabilities were computed with a VDJ recombination model fitted to out-of-frame rearrangements, and the resulting probabilities were checked against IGoR. In a later analysis, hypergeometric tests were used to score TCR-TCR, TCR-HLA and TCR-CMV co-occurrence, with a repertoire-size bias correction applied to TCR pairs. In a later analysis, false discovery rates were estimated by permuting HLA or CMV assignments 20 times. In a later analysis, co-occurring TCRs were grouped using DBSCAN, and TCRdist sequence similarity was added for clustering within HLA-allele-positive subsets. For co-occurrence clustering, repertoires with fewer than 30,000 or more than 120,000 public chains were excluded, along with about five repertoires with anomalous nucleotide sharing. TCRdb mirrors the immuneACCESS table, restricted to in-frame sequences. Some clones are absent from its copies; in checked studies, under half trace to an unresolved V gene, and the reason for the others is unknown. V and J calls and clone size follow that table, whereas D and trimming were derived from the DNA. This sample is represented by about 190,000 clones; 65% to 85% of them were singletons. Of the sample, 1.5% to 2% is held by the ten largest clones.

This entry belongs to a study of cytomegalovirus exposure and HLA in healthy donors (dated by TCRdb to about 2017). Regarding the complete study: In an earlier analysis of 550 to 750 of the donors, under 300 Gb of sequence data and 117 million unique TCR beta sequences from about 180 million T cells were reported. To predict cytomegalovirus infection status, the study brought together high-throughput TCR immunosequencing, statistical association of individual TCRs with disease status, and machine learning. Of the roughly 400 genotyped donors, about 80% fell in the genetic ancestry cluster associated with self-reported Caucasian donors. The study aimed to test whether signatures of past pathogen exposure could be identified by cataloging public T cell receptors. Besides the first cohort of some 670 subjects, a separate validation cohort made up of over a hundred different subjects was used. A later genetic analysis used genome-wide SNP genotypes for about 60% of the roughly 700 donors, treating that subset as a discovery cohort. Class I and class II HLA loci were covered by the typing at four-digit resolution. An earlier analysis of around 580 of the donors used high-throughput TCR beta sequencing to judge whether each TCR beta V gene segment behaved as functional or pseudogenic. A later analysis re-examined previously published TCR beta repertoires from 600 to 700 donors and added high-resolution HLA genotyping to investigate patterns of TCR occurrence. Alongside the repertoire data, information on donor age, sex, ethnicity and CMV serostatus was compiled. A few DR-DQ haplotypes were treated as single units for association and clustering because of strong linkage in the cohort. Typing coverage differed by locus: A, B, C, DRB1 and DQB1 were typed in roughly 620-630 donors, DQA1 in about 560, DPA1 in nearly 610, and DPB1 in 472. In the later analysis, no new phenotypic data were used to find candidate immune exposures; instead, reliance was placed on TCR beta sequences and their occurrence across donors. Every repertoire in the discovery cohort had been generated on one and the same sequencing platform. On average, about 240,000 unique TCR beta nucleotide sequences were sequenced per donor among roughly 430 genotyped donors of the cohort, with around 19% of those sequences being non-productive. The T cell repertoires of several hundred subjects were profiled by immunosequencing and related to cytomegalovirus serostatus. An early release covering roughly 600 HLA-typed donors comprised about 300 gigabases of sequencing data and around 85 million unique TCR sequences.

Study-wide conclusions, independent of this receptor: Linkage disequilibrium might explain the correlated functional status among segregating V segments, but an unknown experimental factor could not be excluded. A later genetic analysis reported fewer N-insertions in productive TCRs among donors in an Asian-associated ancestry cluster than the approximately 700-donor mean. A further reported finding was that TCR beta sequences accurately predicted the HLA-A and HLA-B alleles for most subjects in the first cohort. Because some donors lacked HLA typing at each locus, the association tests relied only on the typed subset. In a later analysis, TCR association rates were found to vary across HLA loci, with the most associated TCRs seen for DRB1 alleles and the fewest for HLA-C alleles. A later genetic analysis associated a missense DCLRE1C variant with V-gene and J-gene trimming of TCR beta chains, and an independent cohort replicated the association. The classifier was reported to diagnose cytomegalovirus status with high specificity and sensitivity in both the original and validation cohorts. In a later analysis, 16,951 TCR beta sequences were associated with specific HLA alleles at a false discovery rate of 0.05. Most TCR sequences were observed very rarely across donors, whereas some public TCRs were present in many individuals. Most CMV-associated TCR beta chains appeared to be HLA-restricted in a later analysis, and the HLA associations seemed to be driven largely by CMV exposure. A later analysis found that HLA-associated TCR beta chains were more clonally expanded and had lower generation probabilities than equally common non-associated chains. Several of the top co-occurrence clusters appeared to be linked to parvovirus B19, influenza, CMV and Epstein-Barr virus, according to a later analysis. Approximately 16 rarely observed V segments, including chromosome 9 orphons, were excluded from the earlier analysis of almost 600 of the donors because counts were too low. The study listed over 150 TCR beta chains as associated with cytomegalovirus. The presence/absence analyses assumed that sequencing depth was roughly uniform across donors, and that assumption may not be true. In this cohort, only TCR beta chains were sequenced, and detectable features were limited by the absence of alpha or paired-chain data. Because the 87-base-pair reads could not distinguish some IMGT-functional V segments, including TRBV6-2 and TRBV6-3, those segments were excluded. A cluster of highly shared sequence variants was judged likely to represent a technical artifact of the sequencing pipeline. For the cohort, immune exposure information was limited to CMV serostatus. Three of the identified cytomegalovirus-associated TCR beta chains were confirmed in vitro to be specific for cytomegalovirus antigens. It was suggested by the authors that the approach could potentially be generalized to other disease states and immunological phenotypes. An earlier analysis of around 500 of the donors showed that most TCR beta V segments appeared in productive rearrangements either about 87% or about 30% of the time, which broadly matched IMGT annotations. Assigning TCR associations to individual alleles was difficult when HLA alleles, especially DR and DQ, strongly co-occurred.

The cohort consisted of approximately 670 healthy bone marrow donors. Cohort members were all nominally healthy when sampled, although unrecorded immune exposures were likely present. The donor was CMV seronegative and belonged to the group of 350 or so seronegative cohort members. Each donor provided a peripheral blood sample, and peripheral blood mononuclear cells were used for TCR beta sequencing. The Qiagen DNeasy Blood Extraction Kit was used to extract genomic DNA from the blood cell samples. The chain links TRBV9 with TRBJ1-1; the D segment cannot be called with confidence. The sequence was collected from a young woman in good health and CMV-seronegative. The sequenced sample consisted of PBMCs. The DNA sequence is TGTGCCAGCAGCGTAGCACCGGGATCCATGAACACTGAAGCTTTCTTT. This is translated as CASSVAPGSMNTEAFF.